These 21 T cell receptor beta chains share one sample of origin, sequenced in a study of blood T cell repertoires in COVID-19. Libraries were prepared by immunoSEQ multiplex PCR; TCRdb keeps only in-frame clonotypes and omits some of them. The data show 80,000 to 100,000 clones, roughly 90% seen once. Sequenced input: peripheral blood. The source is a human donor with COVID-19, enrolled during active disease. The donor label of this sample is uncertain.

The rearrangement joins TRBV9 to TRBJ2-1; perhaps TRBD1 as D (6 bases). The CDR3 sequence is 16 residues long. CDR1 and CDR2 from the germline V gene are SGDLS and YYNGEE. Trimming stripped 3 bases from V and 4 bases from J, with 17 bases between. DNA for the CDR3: TGTGCCAGCAGCGACCACAGGGTGGATGTTTACAATGAGCAGTTCTTC. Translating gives CASSDHRVDVYNEQFF.

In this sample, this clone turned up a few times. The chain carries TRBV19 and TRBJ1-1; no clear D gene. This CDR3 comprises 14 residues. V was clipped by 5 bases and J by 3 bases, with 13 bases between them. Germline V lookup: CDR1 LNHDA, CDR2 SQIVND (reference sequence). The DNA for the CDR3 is TGTGCCAGTAGTCGCCTTCCCGGGGACACTGAAGCTTTCTTT. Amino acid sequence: CASSRLPGDTEAFF.

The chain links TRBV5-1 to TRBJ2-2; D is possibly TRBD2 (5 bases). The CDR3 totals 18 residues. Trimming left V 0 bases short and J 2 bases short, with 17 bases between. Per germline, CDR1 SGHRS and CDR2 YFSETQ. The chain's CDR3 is CASSLGLGKAINTGELFF. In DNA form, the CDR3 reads TGCGCCAGCAGCTTGGGGCTCGGGAAGGCCATTAACACCGGGGAGCTGTTTTTT. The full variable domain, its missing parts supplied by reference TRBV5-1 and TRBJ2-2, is KAGVTQTPRYLIKTRGQQVTLSCSPISGHRSVSWYQQTPGQGLQFLFEYFSETQRNKGNFPGRFSGRQFSNSRSEMNVSTLELGDSALYLCASSLGLGKAINTGELFFGEGSRLTVL.

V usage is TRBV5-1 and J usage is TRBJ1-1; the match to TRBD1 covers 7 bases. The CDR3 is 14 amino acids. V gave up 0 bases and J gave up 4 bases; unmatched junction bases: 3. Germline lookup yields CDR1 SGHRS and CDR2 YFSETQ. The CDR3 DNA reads TGCGCCAGCAGCTTGGGACAGGGTGCCACTGAAGCTTTCTTT. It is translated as CASSLGQGATEAFF.

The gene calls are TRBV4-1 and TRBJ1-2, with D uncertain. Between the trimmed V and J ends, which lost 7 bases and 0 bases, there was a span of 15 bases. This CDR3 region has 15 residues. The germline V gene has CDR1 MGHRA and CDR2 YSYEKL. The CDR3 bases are TGCGCCAGCAACCATCCAGGTCGAACTAACTATGGCTACACCTTC. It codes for CASNHPGRTNYGYTF.

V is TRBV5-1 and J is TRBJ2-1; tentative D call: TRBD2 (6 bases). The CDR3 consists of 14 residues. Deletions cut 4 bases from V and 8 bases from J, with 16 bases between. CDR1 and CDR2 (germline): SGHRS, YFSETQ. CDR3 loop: CASSLGDFRDEQFF. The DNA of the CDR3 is TGCGCCAGCAGCCTAGGGGACTTCAGGGATGAGCAGTTCTTC.

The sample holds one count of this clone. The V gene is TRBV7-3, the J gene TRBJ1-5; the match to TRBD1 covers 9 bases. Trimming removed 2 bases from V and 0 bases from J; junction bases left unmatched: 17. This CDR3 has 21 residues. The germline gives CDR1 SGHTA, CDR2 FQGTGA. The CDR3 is CASSLVRWGQGCLYSNQPQHF. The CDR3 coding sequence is TGTGCCAGCAGCTTAGTACGGTGGGGACAGGGATGTTTGTATAGCAATCAGCCCCAGCATTTT.

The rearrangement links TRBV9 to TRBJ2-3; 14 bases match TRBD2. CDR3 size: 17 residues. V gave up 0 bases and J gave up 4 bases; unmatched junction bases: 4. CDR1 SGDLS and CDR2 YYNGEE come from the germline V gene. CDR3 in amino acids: CASSVEPGLAGADTQYF. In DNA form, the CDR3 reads TGTGCCAGCAGCGTAGAACCGGGACTAGCGGGAGCAGATACGCAGTATTTT.

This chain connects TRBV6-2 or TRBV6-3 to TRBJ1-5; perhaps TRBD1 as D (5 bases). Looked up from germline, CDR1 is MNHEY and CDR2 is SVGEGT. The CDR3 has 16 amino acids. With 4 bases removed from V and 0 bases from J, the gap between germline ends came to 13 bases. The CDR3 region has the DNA TGTGCCAGCAGTTCCCTCACAGGTTATAGCAATCAGCCCCAGCATTTT. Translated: CASSSLTGYSNQPQHF.

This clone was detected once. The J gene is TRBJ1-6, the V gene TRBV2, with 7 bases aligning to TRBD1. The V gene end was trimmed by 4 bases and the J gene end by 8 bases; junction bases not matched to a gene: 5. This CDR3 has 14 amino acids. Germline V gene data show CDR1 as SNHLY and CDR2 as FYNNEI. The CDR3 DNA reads TGTGCCAGCAGTGCTGGGCAGGGGGATTCACCCCTCCACTTT. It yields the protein CASSAGQGDSPLHF. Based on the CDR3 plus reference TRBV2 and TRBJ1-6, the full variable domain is EPEVTQTPSHQVTQMGQEVILRCVPISNHLYFYWYRQILGQKVEFLVSFYNNEISEKSEIFDDQFSVERPDGSNFTLKIRSTKLEDSAMYFCASSAGQGDSPLHFGNGTRLTVT.

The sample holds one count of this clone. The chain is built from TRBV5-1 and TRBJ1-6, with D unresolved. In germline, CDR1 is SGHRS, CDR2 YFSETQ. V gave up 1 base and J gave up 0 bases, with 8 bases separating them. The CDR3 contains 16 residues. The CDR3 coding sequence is TGCGCCAGCAGCTTGATGCCAGACTCCTATAATTCACCCCTCCACTTT. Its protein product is CASSLMPDSYNSPLHF.

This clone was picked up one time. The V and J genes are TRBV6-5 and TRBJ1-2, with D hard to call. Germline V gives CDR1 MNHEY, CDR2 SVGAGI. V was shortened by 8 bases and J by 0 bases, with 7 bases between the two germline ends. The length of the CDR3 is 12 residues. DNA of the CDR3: TGTGCCAGCTCTGTTACTAACTATGGCTACACCTTC. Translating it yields CASSVTNYGYTF.

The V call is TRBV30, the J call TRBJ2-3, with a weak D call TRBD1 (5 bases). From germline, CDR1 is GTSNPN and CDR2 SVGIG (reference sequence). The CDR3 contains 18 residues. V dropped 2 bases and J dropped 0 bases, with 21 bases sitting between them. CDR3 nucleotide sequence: TGTGCCTGGAGTCTGGTAGGGGTCCTCACAATAAGCACAGATACGCAGTATTTT. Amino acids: CAWSLVGVLTISTDTQYF. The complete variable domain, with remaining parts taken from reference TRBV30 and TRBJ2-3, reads SQTIHQWPATLVQPVGSPLSLECTVEGTSNPNLYWYRQAAGRGLQLLFYSVGIGQISSEVPQNLSASRPQDRQFILSSKKLLLSDSGFYLCAWSLVGVLTISTDTQYFGPGTRLTVL.

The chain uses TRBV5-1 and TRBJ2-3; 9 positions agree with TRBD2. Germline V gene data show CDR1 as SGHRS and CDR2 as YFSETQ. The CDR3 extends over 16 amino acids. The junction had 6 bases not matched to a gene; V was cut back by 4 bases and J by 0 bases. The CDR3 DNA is TGCGCCAGCAGCCTAGGACTAGCGAGTAGCACAGATACGCAGTATTTT. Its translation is CASSLGLASSTDTQYF.

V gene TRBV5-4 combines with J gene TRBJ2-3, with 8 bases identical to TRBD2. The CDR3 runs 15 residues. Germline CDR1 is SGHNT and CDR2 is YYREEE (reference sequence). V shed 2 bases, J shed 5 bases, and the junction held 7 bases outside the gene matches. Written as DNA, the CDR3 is TGTGCCAGCAGCTTCCGAAGCGGGGGTGGAGATACGCAGTATTTT. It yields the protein CASSFRSGGGDTQYF.

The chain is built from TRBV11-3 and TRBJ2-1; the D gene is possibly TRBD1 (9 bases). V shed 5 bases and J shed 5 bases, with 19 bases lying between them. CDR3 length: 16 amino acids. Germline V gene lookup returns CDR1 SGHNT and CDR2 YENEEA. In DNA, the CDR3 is TGTGCCAGCAGCCCGGGGGGGACAGGGTCCCACAATGAGCAGTTCTTC. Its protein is CASSPGGTGSHNEQFF. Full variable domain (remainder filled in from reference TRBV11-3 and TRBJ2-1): EAGVVQSPRYKIIEKKQPVAFWCNPISGHNTLYWYLQNLGQGPELLIRYENEEAVDDSQLPKDRFSAERLKGVDSTLKIQPAELGDSAVYLCASSPGGTGSHNEQFFGPGTRLTVL.

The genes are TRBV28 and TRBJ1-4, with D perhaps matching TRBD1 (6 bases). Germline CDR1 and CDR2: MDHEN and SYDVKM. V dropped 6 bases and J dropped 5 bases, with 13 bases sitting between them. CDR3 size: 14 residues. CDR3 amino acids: CASRVGQGNEKLFF. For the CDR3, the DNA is TGTGCCAGCAGGGTCGGGCAGGGGAATGAAAAACTGTTTTTT.

The CDR3 reads CASSLAGDRAYEQYF. As DNA, the CDR3 is TGTGCCAGCAGTCTAGCGGGAGATCGGGCCTACGAGCAGTACTTC. The chain has TRBV6-2 or TRBV6-3 and TRBJ2-7; 10 bases fit TRBD2. CDR3 length equals 15 residues. The germline V gene has CDR1 MNHEY and CDR2 SVGEGT. V shed 5 bases, J shed 2 bases, and the junction held 6 bases outside the gene matches.

The CDR3 region is CASSQDRGQYEQYF. The DNA for the CDR3 is TGCGCCAGCAGCCAAGACAGGGGGCAATACGAGCAGTACTTC. This chain uses TRBV5-1 with TRBJ2-7, with 10 bases lining up with TRBD1. Germline loops: CDR1 SGHRS, CDR2 YFSETQ. The CDR3 extends over 14 amino acids. The V and J ends lost 4 bases and 4 bases, in that order; junction bases with no gene match: 5.

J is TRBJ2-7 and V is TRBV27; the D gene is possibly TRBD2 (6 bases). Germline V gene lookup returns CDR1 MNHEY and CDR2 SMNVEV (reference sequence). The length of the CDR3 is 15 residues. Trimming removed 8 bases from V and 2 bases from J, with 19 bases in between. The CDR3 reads CASAFPGTEPYEQYF. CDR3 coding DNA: TGTGCCAGCGCCTTTCCCGGGACTGAGCCCTACGAGCAGTACTTC.

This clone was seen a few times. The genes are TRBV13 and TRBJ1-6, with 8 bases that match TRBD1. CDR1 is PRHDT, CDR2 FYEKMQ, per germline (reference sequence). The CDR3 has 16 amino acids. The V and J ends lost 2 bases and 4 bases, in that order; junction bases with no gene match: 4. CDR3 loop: CASSLRTGTYNSPLHF. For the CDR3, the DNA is TGTGCCAGCAGCTTAAGGACAGGGACTTATAATTCACCCCTCCACTTT.